Below are 5 T cell receptor beta chains sequenced from a single sample in a study of blood T cell repertoires in COVID-19. The method was immunoSEQ multiplex PCR; TCRdb's version includes in-frame clones alone and lacks a portion of them. Of around 130,000 clones listed, around nine tenths were seen once; the top ten hold around 2.3%. The sequencing sample was made of PBMCs or T cells enriched from blood (not recorded which). The receptors shown here come from a woman between 50 and 59 years old who had recovered from COVID-19.

This clone was picked up a small number of times. The V gene is TRBV10-3, the J gene TRBJ2-2, with 8 bases aligning to TRBD1. The V gene's germline CDR1 is ENHRY and CDR2 SYGVKD. J lost 4 bases, V lost 6 bases, and 4 bases had no gene match. CDR3 length: 14 amino acids. CDR3 nucleotides: TGTGCCATCAGCGATACAGGGGGCACCGGGGAGCTGTTTTTT. Translation: CAISDTGGTGELFF.

This chain's CDR3 is CAISESYEFYGYTF. The CDR3 nucleotides read TGTGCCATCAGTGAGTCATATGAGTTCTATGGCTACACCTTC. The rearrangement uses TRBV10-3 and TRBJ1-2; unclear D gene. The ends were cut back, 0 bases at V and 4 bases at J, with 9 bases in the middle. The CDR3 sequence is 14 residues long. The V gene's germline CDR1 is ENHRY and CDR2 SYGVKD.

The CDR3 DNA reads TGCGCCAGCAGGTCGGCGGGAGGCGCCTACGAGCAGTACTTC. It encodes CASRSAGGAYEQYF. The rearrangement links TRBV4-1 to TRBJ2-7, with 8 bases fitting TRBD2. The CDR3 covers 14 residues. V lost 6 bases to trimming and J lost 2 bases; unmatched junction nucleotides: 6. Per the germline V gene, CDR1 is MGHRA and CDR2 is YSYEKL.

The chain has TRBV6-5 and TRBJ1-3; D call uncertain. This CDR3 comprises 15 residues. Trimming took 5 bases from V and 0 from J, leaving 11 bases between them. In germline, CDR1 is MNHEY, CDR2 SVGAGI. As DNA, the CDR3 is TGTGCCAGCAGTACACCCGGGGTCTCTGGAAACACCATATATTTT. Protein sequence: CASSTPGVSGNTIYF.

The chain employs TRBV18 and TRBJ1-1; 7 bases map to TRBD1. The CDR3 length is 12 residues. Trimming cost V 2 bases and J 6 bases; bases outside gene matches: 0. The V gene's germline CDR1 is KGHSH and CDR2 LQKENI. The CDR3 loop reads CASSPGTAEAFF. The CDR3 bases are TGTGCCAGCTCACCAGGGACAGCTGAAGCTTTCTTT.